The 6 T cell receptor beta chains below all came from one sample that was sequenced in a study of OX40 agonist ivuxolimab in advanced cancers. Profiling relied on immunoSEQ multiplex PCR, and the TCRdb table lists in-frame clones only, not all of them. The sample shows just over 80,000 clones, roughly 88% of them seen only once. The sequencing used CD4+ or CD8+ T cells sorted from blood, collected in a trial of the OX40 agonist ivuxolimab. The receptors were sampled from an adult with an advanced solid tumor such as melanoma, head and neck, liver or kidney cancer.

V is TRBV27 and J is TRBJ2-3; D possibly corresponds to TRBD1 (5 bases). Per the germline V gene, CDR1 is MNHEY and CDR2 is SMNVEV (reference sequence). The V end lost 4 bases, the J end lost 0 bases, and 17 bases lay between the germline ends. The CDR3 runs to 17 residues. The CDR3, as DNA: TGTGCCAGCAGTTATCAGGGATTGGCTTTTAGCACAGATACGCAGTATTTT. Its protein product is CASSYQGLAFSTDTQYF.

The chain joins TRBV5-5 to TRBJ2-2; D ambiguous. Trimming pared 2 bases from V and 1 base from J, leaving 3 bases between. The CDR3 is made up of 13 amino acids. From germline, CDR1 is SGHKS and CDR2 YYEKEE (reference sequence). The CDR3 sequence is CASSFLNTGELFF. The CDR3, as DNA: TGTGCCAGCAGCTTCCTGAACACCGGGGAGCTGTTTTTT.

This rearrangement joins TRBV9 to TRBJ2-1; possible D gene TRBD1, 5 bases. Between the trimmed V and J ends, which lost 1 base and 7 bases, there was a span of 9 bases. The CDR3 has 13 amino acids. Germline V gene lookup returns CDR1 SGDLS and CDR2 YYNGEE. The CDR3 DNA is TGTGCCAGCAGCGTACAGGGAAGAAATGAGCAGTTCTTC. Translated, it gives CASSVQGRNEQFF.

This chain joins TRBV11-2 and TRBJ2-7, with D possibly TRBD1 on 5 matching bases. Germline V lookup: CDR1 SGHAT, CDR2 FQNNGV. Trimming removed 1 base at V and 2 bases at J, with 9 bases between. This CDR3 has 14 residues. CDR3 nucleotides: TGTGCCAGCAGCTTAGTGCAGGGTGCCTACGAGCAGTACTTC. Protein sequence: CASSLVQGAYEQYF.

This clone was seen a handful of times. The CDR3 DNA reads TGTGCCAGCAGCTGGGGAGGGGACGAGCAGTACTTC. This codes for CASSWGGDEQYF. V and J are TRBV11-2 and TRBJ2-7; TRBD2 matches 7 bases. The V gene end was trimmed by 4 bases and the J gene end by 5 bases; junction bases not matched to a gene: 2. Germline assignment: CDR1 SGHAT and CDR2 FQNNGV. The CDR3 is 12 amino acids.

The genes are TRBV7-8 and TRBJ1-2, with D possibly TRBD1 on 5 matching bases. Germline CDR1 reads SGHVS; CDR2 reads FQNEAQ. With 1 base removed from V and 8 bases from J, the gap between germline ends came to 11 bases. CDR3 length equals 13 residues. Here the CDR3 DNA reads TGTGCCAGCAGCTTAGAGGGGTTGGGAGGCTACACCTTC. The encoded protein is CASSLEGLGGYTF.